The 10 T cell receptor beta chains below all came from one sample that was sequenced in a study of T cell changes during pregnancy in multiple sclerosis. Repertoires were generated with immunoSEQ multiplex PCR, while TCRdb's copy carries only in-frame clones and drops some. This sample has 70,000 to 85,000 clones; about 91% occur once, and the top ten carry less than 3%. The material sequenced was peripheral blood, taken before pregnancy. Receptors originate from a female donor with multiple sclerosis, enrolled in a pregnancy study.

The chain combines TRBV18 with TRBJ2-1; D is possibly TRBD2 (5 bases). Trimming left V 4 bases short and J 0 bases short, with 7 bases between. The CDR3 contains 14 residues. Germline loops: CDR1 KGHSH, CDR2 LQKENI. CDR3 in amino acids: CASSREFSYNEQFF. DNA of the CDR3: TGTGCCAGCTCACGGGAGTTCTCCTACAATGAGCAGTTCTTC.

V and J are TRBV14 and TRBJ1-4; 9 nucleotides agree with TRBD1. The CDR3 has 15 amino acids. With V trimmed by 6 bases and J by 8 bases, 10 bases remained unmatched. Germline V gives CDR1 SGHDN, CDR2 FVKESK. CDR3 protein: CASRQTGTGHEKLFF. CDR3 nucleotide sequence: TGTGCCAGCAGGCAAACCGGGACAGGGCACGAAAAACTGTTTTTT.

The chain couples TRBV5-1 to TRBJ2-3; 8 positions agree with TRBD1. The CDR3 is 15 amino acids. V lost 4 bases to trimming and J lost 6 bases; unmatched junction nucleotides: 10. In germline, CDR1 is SGHRS, CDR2 YFSETQ. CDR3 in DNA: TGCGCCAGCAGCCAAGGTGGACAGGGAGGCGATACGCAGTATTTT. It encodes CASSQGGQGGDTQYF.

The V call is TRBV28, the J call TRBJ2-2; D remains ambiguous. The length of the CDR3 is 14 residues. CDR1 is MDHEN, CDR2 SYDVKM, per germline. V lost 3 bases and J lost 6, with 11 bases in between. CDR3 region: CASSFPQASGELFF. In nucleotides, the CDR3 is TGTGCCAGCAGTTTTCCACAAGCGTCCGGGGAGCTGTTTTTT. Variable domain in full (rest from reference TRBV28 and TRBJ2-2): DVKVTQSSRYLVKRTGEKVFLECVQDMDHENMFWYRQDPGLGLRLIYFSYDVKMKEKGDIPEGYSVSREKKERFSLILESASTNQTSMYLCASSFPQASGELFFGEGSRLTVL.

CDR3: CASKARPPGTSGGRDEQFF. The DNA for the CDR3 is TGTGCCAGCAAGGCTAGACCTCCCGGGACTAGCGGAGGGAGGGATGAGCAGTTCTTC. The rearrangement uses TRBV27 and TRBJ2-1; 11 nucleotides line up with TRBD2. CDR1 MNHEY and CDR2 SMNVEV come from the germline V gene (reference sequence). With 7 bases clipped from V and 8 bases from J, the junction kept 22 bases outside the gene matches. The CDR3 runs 19 residues.

The chain joins TRBV25-1 to TRBJ2-7, with 7 bases that match TRBD2. J was trimmed by 2 bases and V by 3 bases; bases with no gene match: 13. From germline, CDR1 is MGHDK and CDR2 SYGVNS. This CDR3 contains 17 residues. CDR3 protein: CASSEAGGSGFTYEQYF. CDR3 DNA sequence: TGTGCCAGCAGTGAGGCCGGGGGTAGCGGGTTTACCTACGAGCAGTACTTC.

This clone has ten or more counts. V and J are TRBV6-4 and TRBJ1-5; D uncertain. This CDR3 is 13 amino acids long. Germline V gives CDR1 MRHNA, CDR2 SNTAGT. V was shortened by 0 bases and J by 4 bases, with 4 bases between the two germline ends. DNA for the CDR3: TGTGCCAGCAGTGACTCGCGGAATCAGCCCCAGCATTTT. As protein: CASSDSRNQPQHF.

The chain is built from TRBV10-3 and TRBJ2-1; D is ambiguous. The CDR3 has 13 amino acids. Germline V gene data show CDR1 as ENHRY and CDR2 as SYGVKD. Trimming pared 9 bases from V and 5 bases from J, leaving 14 bases between. The CDR3 coding sequence is TGTGCCATGCGACCCACAGATAACAATGAGCAGTTCTTC. As protein: CAMRPTDNNEQFF.

This clone was detected only once. This chain links TRBV29-1 with TRBJ2-3, with TRBD2 matching 16 bases. J was trimmed by 1 base and V by 4 bases; bases with no gene match: 2. The germline gives CDR1 SQVTM, CDR2 ANQGSEA. The CDR3 has 16 amino acids. Here the CDR3 DNA reads TGCAGCGTTGTCGGGACTAGCGGGAGGGGCACAGATACGCAGTATTTT. This codes for CSVVGTSGRGTDTQYF.

The chain is built from TRBV7-8 and TRBJ2-7; no clear D. The CDR3 covers 14 residues. Germline V gene sequence: CDR1 SGHVS, CDR2 FQNEAQ. Trimming stripped 1 base from V and 6 bases from J, with 13 bases between. CDR3 loop: CASSLGQESSEQYF. CDR3 nucleotides: TGTGCCAGCAGCTTAGGCCAGGAAAGTAGCGAGCAGTACTTC. Using reference TRBV7-8 and TRBJ2-7 for the parts outside the CDR3, the full variable domain is GAGVSQSPRYKVAKRGQDVALRCDPISGHVSLFWYQQALGQGPEFLTYFQNEAQLDKSGLPSDRFFAERPEGSVSTLKIQRTQQEDSAVYLCASSLGQESSEQYFGPGTRLTVT.